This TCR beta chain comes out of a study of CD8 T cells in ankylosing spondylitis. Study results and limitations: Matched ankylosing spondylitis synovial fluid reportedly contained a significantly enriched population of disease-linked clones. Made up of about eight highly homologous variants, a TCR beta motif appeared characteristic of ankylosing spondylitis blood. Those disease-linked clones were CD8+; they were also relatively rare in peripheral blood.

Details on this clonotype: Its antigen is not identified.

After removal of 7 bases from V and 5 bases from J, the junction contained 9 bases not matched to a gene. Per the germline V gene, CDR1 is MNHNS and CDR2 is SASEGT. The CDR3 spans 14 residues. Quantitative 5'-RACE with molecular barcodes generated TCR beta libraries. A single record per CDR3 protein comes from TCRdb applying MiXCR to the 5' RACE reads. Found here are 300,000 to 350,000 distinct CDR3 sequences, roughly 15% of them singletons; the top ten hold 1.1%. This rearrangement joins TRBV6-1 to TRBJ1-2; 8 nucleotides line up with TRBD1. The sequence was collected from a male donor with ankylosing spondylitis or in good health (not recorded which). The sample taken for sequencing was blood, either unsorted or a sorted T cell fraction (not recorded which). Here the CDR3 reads CASTPDRGEYGYTF. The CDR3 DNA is TGTGCCAGCACCCCCGACAGGGGAGAATATGGCTACACCTTC.